This TCR beta chain was captured in a study of STAT5B mutations in CD4+ large granular lymphocyte leukemia. Study outcomes and limitations: Less than 30% of private leukemic clonotypes occurred rarely in other patients' non-leukemic repertoires. Top patient clones used TRBV06 genes more often: 8/27 versus 2/35 in controls.

About this clone itself: What it binds is unknown.

Sequencing used immunoSEQ multiplex PCR; TCRdb keeps in-frame clones, though not all of them. The profile covers roughly 40,000 clones, with roughly 85% appearing a single time and around 3% taken by the ten largest. The CDR3 covers 13 residues. The germline V and J ends were trimmed by 3 bases and 4 bases, with 12 bases remaining between them. Germline V gene lookup returns CDR1 GTSNPN and CDR2 SVGIG (reference sequence). This TCR was recovered from a human donor in good health. The sample consisted of CD4+ T cells from blood buffy coats. This chain uses TRBV30 with TRBJ1-1; TRBD1 is a possible D gene (5 bases). The CDR3 region is CAWSRGTVTEAFF. The CDR3 DNA reads as TGTGCCTGGAGCCGAGGGACGGTCACTGAAGCTTTCTTT. Drawing the rest from reference TRBV30 and TRBJ1-1, the complete variable domain is SQTIHQWPATLVQPVGSPLSLECTVEGTSNPNLYWYRQAAGRGLQLLFYSVGIGQISSEVPQNLSASRPQDRQFILSSKKLLLSDSGFYLCAWSRGTVTEAFFGQGTRLTVV.